The rows below give T cell receptor beta chains drawn from one sample of a study of blood T cells in healthy people across ages. One entry per CDR3 protein results from TCRdb running MiXCR on the 5' RACE reads. The sample contains some 710,000 distinct CDR3 sequences, 20% to 25% of which appear only once. Sequencing was done on a sample of blood. Receptor source: a man in his 70s in good health. Each CDR3 is given with its conserved first and last residue. Only some rows state a clone size, as once, few, many or a class for expanded clones.

cdr3_aa v_call clone_size
CATSGRVSNTEAFF TRBV15 few
CASSEGLAPGTDTQYF TRBV6-1 few
CSVVWGSYYEQYF TRBV29-1 NA
CAISEGGGDAEQFF TRBV10-3 NA
CSVRDTNTEAFF TRBV29-1 NA
CASRDGFNEKLFF TRBV2 few
CASSQSGTGDYGYTF TRBV16 NA
CASKTGGNTGELFF TRBV5-1 NA
CSAGPGQETQYF TRBV29-1 NA
CASSFSSGTEHYGYTF TRBV12-3/TRBV12-4 few
CASSSASMVDTQYF TRBV4-2 NA
CASSGQGTSTDTQYF TRBV2 NA
CSLRDYPTDTQYF TRBV29-1 NA
CASSQGGSASPLHF TRBV6-1 few
CASSWAVDSYEQYF TRBV7-2 NA
CASSIVQGTEAFF TRBV19 few
CASSDDREGREKLFF TRBV6-5 NA
CASSKPGGKTSTDTQYF TRBV7-9 few
CASSLGAGPTAEQFF TRBV5-1 once
CASSPRQGRNTEAFF TRBV6-5 many
CATSDQGRNIQYF TRBV24-1 few
CATKGSGSRDEQFF TRBV24-1 few
CAISESGGLAGNEQFF TRBV10-3 few
CASSWTEETQYF TRBV5-1 few
CASSSPVAGGPYEQFF TRBV5-1 NA
CARGTGELPDTQYF TRBV2 few
CASSQVQRLSGNTIYF TRBV3-1 few
CSARDPPGATNEKLFF TRBV20-1 NA
CASSQSIRQFF TRBV7-2 few
CASRTQGIPRWGAFF TRBV12-3/TRBV12-4 few
CAISDEGTGANVLTF TRBV10-3 NA
CASSLYSFSYTF TRBV12-3/TRBV12-4 once
CATNLGGTNTEAFF TRBV7-9 few
CASSQEERPNYNEQFF TRBV4-1 NA
CASIGQGRYEQYF TRBV6-5 few
CASSDSGHEQYF TRBV6-4 few
CSARDLRDRVNEKLFF TRBV20-1 few
CASSSPQNWYLWNEQFF TRBV5-6 NA
CSVAVGGANQPQHF TRBV29-1 NA
CSAVDYAWTTDTQYF TRBV20-1 NA
CASTKGLAGYGPRTQYF TRBV6-1 few
CASSLDGSAGGYTF TRBV7-9 NA
CSARRGSGEKLFF TRBV29-1 NA
CSASQTGGGRQPQHF TRBV20-1 NA
CASSFIAGRETQYF TRBV12-3/TRBV12-4 many
CASSLALTNYEQYF TRBV12-3/TRBV12-4 many
CASSFGTFGANVLTF TRBV7-9 NA
CASKNPGVHYEQYF TRBV7-9 few
CASSQDSTPNQPQHF TRBV3-1 few
CSARDRAYEQYF TRBV20-1 NA
CASSPRTRTSGQETQYF TRBV4-2 NA
CASSSPGTGKNEQFF TRBV5-1 NA
CASSPRGRNEKLFF TRBV12-3/TRBV12-4 NA
CASSRPGGTETQYF TRBV7-2 NA
CASSQDRLSPSPLHF TRBV4-3 NA
CASSFEQGDEKLFF TRBV28 NA
CAWSLREYNEQFF TRBV30 once
CASSRGTEAFF TRBV12-3/TRBV12-4 many